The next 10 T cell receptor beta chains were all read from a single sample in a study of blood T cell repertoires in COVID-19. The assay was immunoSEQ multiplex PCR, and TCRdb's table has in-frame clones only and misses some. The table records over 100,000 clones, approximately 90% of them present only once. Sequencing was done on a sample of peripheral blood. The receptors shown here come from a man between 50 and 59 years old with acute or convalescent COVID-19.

The CDR3 nucleotides are TGTGCCAGCAGCTCCCTAGACAGTACTGAAGCTTTCTTT. The encoded protein is CASSSLDSTEAFF. This chain uses TRBV7-9 with TRBJ1-1; D might be TRBD1 (5 bases). V lost 4 bases, J lost 5 bases, and 11 bases lay in between. Germline lookup yields CDR1 SEHNR and CDR2 FQNEAQ (reference sequence). The CDR3 is made up of 13 amino acids.

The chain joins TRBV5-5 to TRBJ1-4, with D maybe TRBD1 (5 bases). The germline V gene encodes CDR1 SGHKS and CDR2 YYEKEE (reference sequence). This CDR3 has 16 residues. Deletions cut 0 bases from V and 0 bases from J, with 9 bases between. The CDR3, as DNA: TGTGCCAGCAGCTTGGGACAGATCGCAACTAATGAAAAACTGTTTTTT. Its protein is CASSLGQIATNEKLFF. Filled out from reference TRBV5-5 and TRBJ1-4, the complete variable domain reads DAGVTQSPTHLIKTRGQQVTLRCSPISGHKSVSWYQQVLGQGPQFIFQYYEKEERGRGNFPDRFSARQFPNYSSELNVNALLLGDSALYLCASSLGQIATNEKLFFGSGTQLSVL.

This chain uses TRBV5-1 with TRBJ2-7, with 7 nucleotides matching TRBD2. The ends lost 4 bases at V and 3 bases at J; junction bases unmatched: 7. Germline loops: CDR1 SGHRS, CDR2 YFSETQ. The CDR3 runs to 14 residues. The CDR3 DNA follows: TGCGCCAGCAGCCCTGAAGCGGGGATCTACGAGCAGTACTTC. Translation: CASSPEAGIYEQYF.

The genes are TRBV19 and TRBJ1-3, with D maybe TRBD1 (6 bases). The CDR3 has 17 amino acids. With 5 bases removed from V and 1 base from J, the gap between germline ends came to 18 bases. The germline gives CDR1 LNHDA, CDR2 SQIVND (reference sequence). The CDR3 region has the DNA TGTGCCAGTAGTGCCGCCGGGCGGGGGCCTTCTGGAAACACCATATATTTT. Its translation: CASSAAGRGPSGNTIYF.

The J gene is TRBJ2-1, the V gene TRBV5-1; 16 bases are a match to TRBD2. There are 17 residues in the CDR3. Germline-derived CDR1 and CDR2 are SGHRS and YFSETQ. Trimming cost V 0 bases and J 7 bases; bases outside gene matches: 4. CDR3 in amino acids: CASSLGGTSGRGNEQFF. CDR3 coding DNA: TGCGCCAGCAGCTTGGGAGGGACTAGCGGGAGGGGAAATGAGCAGTTCTTC.

The CDR3 coding sequence is TGTGCCAGCAGCTCCGCCGGGACAACATACAATGAGCAGTTCTTC. Translation: CASSSAGTTYNEQFF. The V call is TRBV5-4, the J call TRBJ2-1; TRBD1 might be the D (6 bases). Trimming took 3 bases from V and 4 from J, leaving 14 bases between them. Germline-derived CDR1 and CDR2 are SGHNT and YYREEE (reference sequence). The CDR3 extends over 15 amino acids.

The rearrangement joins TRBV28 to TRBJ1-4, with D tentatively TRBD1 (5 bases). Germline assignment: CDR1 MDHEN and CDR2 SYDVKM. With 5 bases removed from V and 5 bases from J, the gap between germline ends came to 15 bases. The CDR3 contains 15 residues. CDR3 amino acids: CASSAPGVSNEKLFF. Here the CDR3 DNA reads TGTGCCAGCAGTGCGCCGGGGGTGAGCAATGAAAAACTGTTTTTT. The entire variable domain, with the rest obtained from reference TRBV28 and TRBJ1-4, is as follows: DVKVTQSSRYLVKRTGEKVFLECVQDMDHENMFWYRQDPGLGLRLIYFSYDVKMKEKGDIPEGYSVSREKKERFSLILESASTNQTSMYLCASSAPGVSNEKLFFGSGTQLSVL.

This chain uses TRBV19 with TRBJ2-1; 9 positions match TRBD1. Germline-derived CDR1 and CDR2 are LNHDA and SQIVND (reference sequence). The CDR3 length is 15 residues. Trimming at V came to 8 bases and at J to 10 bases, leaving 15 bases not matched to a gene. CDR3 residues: CASRDPGQGHWEQFF. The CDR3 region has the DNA TGTGCCAGTCGGGATCCGGGACAGGGACATTGGGAGCAGTTCTTC.

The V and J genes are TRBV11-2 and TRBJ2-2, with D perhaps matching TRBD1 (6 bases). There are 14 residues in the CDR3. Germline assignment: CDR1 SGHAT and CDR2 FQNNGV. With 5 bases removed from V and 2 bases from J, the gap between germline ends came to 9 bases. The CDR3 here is CASSLRGNTGELFF. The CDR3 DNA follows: TGTGCCAGCAGCCTCAGGGGTAACACCGGGGAGCTGTTTTTT.

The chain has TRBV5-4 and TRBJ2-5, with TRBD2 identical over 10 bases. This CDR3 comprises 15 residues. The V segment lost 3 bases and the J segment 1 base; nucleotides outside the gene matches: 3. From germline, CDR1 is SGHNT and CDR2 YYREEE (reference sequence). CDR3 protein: CASSSKREGQETQYF. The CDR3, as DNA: TGTGCCAGCAGCTCTAAGCGGGAGGGCCAAGAGACCCAGTACTTC.